The following is a TCR beta chain sequence with its context. V lost 8 bases to trimming and J lost 1 base, with 6 bases between them. Germline V gene sequence: CDR1 MNHEY, CDR2 SVGAGI. CDR3 length: 13 residues. This specimen belongs to a study of T cell changes during pregnancy in multiple sclerosis. Data came from immunoSEQ multiplex PCR; TCRdb stores just in-frame clones and leaves some out. The profile shows 40,000 to 60,000 clones, roughly 90% of them singletons. This receptor was taken from a female donor in good health, enrolled as a control in a pregnancy study. Specimen: peripheral blood, collected in the first trimester of pregnancy. J is TRBJ1-6 and V is TRBV6-5; weak D call: TRBD1 (5 bases). CDR3 sequence: CASGGSYNSPLHF. The CDR3 nucleotides read TGTGCCAGCGGGGGGTCCTATAATTCACCCCTCCACTTT.